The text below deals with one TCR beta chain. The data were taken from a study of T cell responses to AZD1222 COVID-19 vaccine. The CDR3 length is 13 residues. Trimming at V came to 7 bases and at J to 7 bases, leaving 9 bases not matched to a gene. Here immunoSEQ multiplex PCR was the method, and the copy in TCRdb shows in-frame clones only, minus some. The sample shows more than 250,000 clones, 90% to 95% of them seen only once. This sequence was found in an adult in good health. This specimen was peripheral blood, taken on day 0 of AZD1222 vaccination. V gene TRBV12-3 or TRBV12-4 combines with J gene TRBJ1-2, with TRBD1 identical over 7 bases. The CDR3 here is CASTRTGESGYTF. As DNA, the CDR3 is TGTGCCAGCACTAGGACAGGAGAAAGTGGCTACACCTTC.